This T cell receptor (beta chain) was identified in a study of T cells in Graves' hyperthyroidism and ophthalmopathy. General study results and limits: In the blood, most expanded thyroid clonotypes above 0.001 appeared as well.

Concerning this clonotype itself: Its antigen is currently unknown.

Amplification of TCR beta CDR3 regions used RNA as the template. A set of HTBI primers served as the primers for a first-round RT-PCR of the TCR CDR3. TCRdb processed the multiplex PCR reads anew with MiXCR; each CDR3 protein has one entry. In the table there are about 560,000 distinct CDR3 sequences, approximately 14% of which are singletons. The CDR3 is 12 amino acids. The V gene's germline CDR1 is SEHNR and CDR2 FQNEAQ (reference sequence). Trimming took off 3 bases at V and 8 bases at J, with 5 bases between the two ends. No ophthalmopathy progression within 18 months constituted stable Graves' hyperthyroidism.

The specimen sequenced was blood. The chain couples TRBV7-9 to TRBJ1-6; unclear D gene. The sequence was collected from a woman in her 30s with Graves' hyperthyroidism. The CDR3 coding sequence is TGTGCCAGCAGCTTGGACGATTCACCCCTCCACTTT. Translated, it gives CASSLDDSPLHF.